The 2 T cell receptor beta chains listed next were all sequenced from one sample in a study of blood T cell repertoires in COVID-19. Generated by immunoSEQ multiplex PCR, the TCRdb table keeps only in-frame clones and is missing some. The data show approximately 200,000 clones, with 80% seen just once and 7.4% held by the top ten. Sequenced: PBMCs or T cells enriched from blood (not recorded which). These receptors were obtained from a middle-aged woman with acute COVID-19.

This chain uses TRBV30 with TRBJ1-6; 8 nucleotides match TRBD1. CDR1 and CDR2 from the germline V gene are GTSNPN and SVGIG (reference sequence). V trimming: 4 bases; J trimming: 4 bases; junction bases outside the gene matches: 6. The CDR3 is made up of 15 amino acids. CDR3 nucleotide sequence: TGTGCCTGGACCCCCGGGACAGGTTATAATTCACCCCTCCACTTT. Translation: CAWTPGTGYNSPLHF.

This clone has a single count. The V and J genes are TRBV28 and TRBJ2-1; 10 nucleotides match TRBD2. There are 16 residues in the CDR3. Germline trimming cut 5 bases from V and 5 bases from J; bases unmatched to any gene: 9. From germline, CDR1 is MDHEN and CDR2 SYDVKM. CDR3 nucleotides: TGTGCCAGCAGTCCCCGTCTAGCGGGAGTCGACAATGAGCAGTTCTTC. The encoded protein is CASSPRLAGVDNEQFF.